These 3 T cell receptor beta chains came from one sample sequenced in a study of T cell repertoires in cytomegalovirus infection. The antigens for these receptors are not known. TCRdb re-called the reads through MiXCR, storing one row per CDR3 protein. The table has about 58,000 distinct CDR3 sequences, 20% seen once. The sequencing here drew on CD8+ T cells from cultured PBMCs, taken from culture after CMV antigen stimulation. These receptors were obtained from a human donor in good health (CMV status not recorded). Some clones in this sample may be carry-over from other donors' samples.

V gene TRBV12-5 combines with J gene TRBJ2-3; TRBD2 is a possible D gene (6 bases). The germline CDR1 and CDR2 sequences are LGHNT and FRNRAP. Trimming shortened V by 2 bases and J by 2 bases, and 11 bases separated the two germline ends. The CDR3 loop spans 15 amino acids. For the CDR3, the DNA is TGTGCTAGTGGTTTGTATCGGGGGATCACAGATACGCAGTATTTT. Residues: CASGLYRGITDTQYF. The complete variable domain, with remaining parts taken from reference TRBV12-5 and TRBJ2-3, reads DARVTQTPRHKVTEMGQEVTMRCQPILGHNTVFWYRQTMMQGLELLAYFRNRAPLDDSGMPKDRFSAEMPDATLATLKIQPSEPRDSAVYFCASGLYRGITDTQYFGPGTRLTVL.

This chain connects TRBV7-2 to TRBJ1-6, with D possibly matching TRBD1 (5 bases). Germline V gene sequence: CDR1 SGHTA, CDR2 FQGNSA. The germline V and J ends were trimmed by 0 bases and 9 bases, with 12 bases remaining between them. This CDR3 region has 15 residues. The CDR3 DNA is TGTGCCAGCAGCTTAGCTGGGGGTAGAGGTTCACCCCTCCACTTT. This codes for CASSLAGGRGSPLHF.

This rearrangement joins TRBV7-3 to TRBJ2-3; TRBD2 aligns across 7 bases. Germline lookup yields CDR1 SGHTA and CDR2 FQGTGA. V shed 2 bases and J 2 bases; nucleotides not matched to a gene: 4. The CDR3 sequence is 15 residues long. The CDR3 sequence is CASSLELALTDTQYF. CDR3 bases: TGTGCCAGCAGCTTAGAACTAGCGCTCACAGATACGCAGTATTTT.